This TCR beta chain derives from a study of T-cell memory formation after mild COVID-19. Turning to the study itself: TCR clusters largely stayed donor specific.

The TCR alpha and TCR beta cDNA libraries, bearing sample barcodes and UMIs, were generated by 5'RACE using constant-segment primers. TCRdb reprocessed the 5' RACE reads via MiXCR and lists one record per CDR3 protein. The sample has hundreds of thousands of distinct CDR3 sequences, approximately 21% seen once. Worth noting for this clonotype: Its specificity is unknown.

Germline CDR1 and CDR2: SGHDT and YYEEEE. Trimming shortened V by 4 bases and J by 2 bases, and 15 bases separated the two germline ends. The CDR3 has 15 amino acids. General study results and limits: CD4+ contracting clones lay mainly in CM and EM, CD8+ ones in EMRA. Several responding clones turned up in pre-infection memory, indicating that cross-reactive memory may have taken part.

This receptor was taken from an adult woman who had mild COVID-19 (a few samples of this study predate the infection). Cell type and time point are not known. Sequencing was carried out using PBMCs or a T cell subset sorted from them (not recorded which). The rearrangement joins TRBV5-6 to TRBJ1-2; a possible D gene is TRBD1 (6 bases). CDR3 in DNA: TGTGCCAGCAGCCCGCTCCGGGGGCCGAACTATGGCTACACCTTC. This encodes CASSPLRGPNYGYTF.